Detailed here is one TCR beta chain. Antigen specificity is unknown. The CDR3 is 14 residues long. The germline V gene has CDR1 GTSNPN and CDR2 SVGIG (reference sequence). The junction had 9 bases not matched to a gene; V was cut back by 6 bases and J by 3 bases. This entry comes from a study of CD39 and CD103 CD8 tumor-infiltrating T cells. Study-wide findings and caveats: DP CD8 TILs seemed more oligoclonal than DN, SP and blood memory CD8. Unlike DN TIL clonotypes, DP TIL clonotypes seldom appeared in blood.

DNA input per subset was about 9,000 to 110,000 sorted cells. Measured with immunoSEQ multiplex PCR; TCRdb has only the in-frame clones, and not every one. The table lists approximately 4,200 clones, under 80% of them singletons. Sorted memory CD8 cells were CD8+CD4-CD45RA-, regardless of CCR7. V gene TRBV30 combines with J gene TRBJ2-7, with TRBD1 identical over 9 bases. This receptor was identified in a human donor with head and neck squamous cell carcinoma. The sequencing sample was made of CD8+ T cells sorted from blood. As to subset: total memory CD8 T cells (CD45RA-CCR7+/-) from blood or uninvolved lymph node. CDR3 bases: TGTGCCTGCGGCTCCGGGACAGGGTTCTACGAGCAGTACTTC. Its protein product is CACGSGTGFYEQYF.